What follows are 18 T cell receptor beta chains derived from one specimen sequenced in a study of long-term antiretroviral therapy in people with HIV. Sequencing relied on immunoSEQ assay v3.0, run at survey level. Only in-frame clones appear in the TCRdb table, and some are missing; sequencing was by immunoSEQ multiplex PCR. Of about 20,000 clones in the sample, 80% to 85% were seen once. The sample consisted of unsorted PBMCs, taken 1.2 years after starting antiretroviral therapy. The receptors here all came from a woman aged 40 to 50 with HIV.

The chain links TRBV7-9 to TRBJ1-4; D ambiguous. V was shortened by 3 bases and J by 4 bases, with 0 bases between the two germline ends. This CDR3 comprises 11 residues. The germline V gene has CDR1 SEHNR and CDR2 FQNEAQ (reference sequence). The CDR3: CASSFNEKLFF. DNA for the CDR3: TGTGCCAGCAGCTTTAATGAAAAACTGTTTTTT.

The chain employs TRBV6-5 and TRBJ2-5; the match to TRBD1 covers 8 bases. V trimming: 5 bases; J trimming: 2 bases; junction bases outside the gene matches: 4. This CDR3 has 14 residues. Germline V lookup: CDR1 MNHEY, CDR2 SVGAGI. The CDR3 loop is CASSPWTGQETQYF. The CDR3 DNA sequence: TGTGCCAGCAGTCCTTGGACAGGGCAAGAGACCCAGTACTTC.

The rearrangement uses TRBV11-2 and TRBJ2-1; no firm D call. CDR3 length: 12 residues. V was shortened by 4 bases and J by 5 bases, with 6 bases between the two germline ends. The V gene's germline CDR1 is SGHAT and CDR2 FQNNGV. This CDR3 reads CASSWPNNEQFF. In nucleotides, the CDR3 is TGTGCCAGCAGCTGGCCGAACAATGAGCAGTTCTTC.

The table lists this clone with a count of one. The V call is TRBV18, the J call TRBJ2-2; D gene uncertain. CDR1 KGHSH and CDR2 LQKENI come from the germline V gene. The CDR3 has 15 amino acids. Trimming shortened V by 3 bases and J by 1 base, and 9 bases separated the two germline ends. CDR3 in amino acids: CASSPALLNTGELFF. CDR3 nucleotides: TGTGCCAGCTCACCTGCGTTGTTGAACACCGGGGAGCTGTTTTTT.

The CDR3 coding sequence is TGTGCCAGCATCCCCTTAGCGGGAGTAGGGTACAATGAGCAGTTCTTC. This encodes CASIPLAGVGYNEQFF. The rearrangement joins TRBV27 to TRBJ2-1; 9 bases match TRBD2. The CDR3 contains 16 residues. With V trimmed by 7 bases and J by 4 bases, 11 bases remained unmatched. Per germline, CDR1 MNHEY and CDR2 SMNVEV (reference sequence).

The gene calls are TRBV5-4 and TRBJ2-5, with 9 bases fitting TRBD1. The junction had 2 bases not matched to a gene; V was cut back by 0 bases and J by 2 bases. Germline lookup yields CDR1 SGHNT and CDR2 YYREEE (reference sequence). The CDR3 loop spans 15 amino acids. As DNA, the CDR3 is TGTGCCAGCAGCTTGGGACAGGGGGTACAAGAGACCCAGTACTTC. Its translation: CASSLGQGVQETQYF. The full variable domain, its missing parts supplied by reference TRBV5-4 and TRBJ2-5, is ETGVTQSPTHLIKTRGQQVTLRCSSQSGHNTVSWYQQALGQGPQFIFQYYREEENGRGNFPPRFSGLQFPNYSSELNVNALELDDSALYLCASSLGQGVQETQYFGPGTRLLVL.

This rearrangement joins TRBV4-3 to TRBJ2-3, with D possibly matching TRBD2 (5 bases). The germline V and J ends were trimmed by 0 bases and 0 bases, with 13 bases remaining between them. This CDR3 contains 17 residues. Looked up from germline, CDR1 is LGHNA and CDR2 is YSLEER. The CDR3 DNA is TGCGCCAGCAGCCAAGATCTCCGGGGTGCTAGCACAGATACGCAGTATTTT. It specifies CASSQDLRGASTDTQYF.

This clone came up a few times. The V call is TRBV7-3, the J call TRBJ2-7; 7 bases agree with TRBD1. The germline V gene encodes CDR1 SGHTA and CDR2 FQGTGA. V trimming: 2 bases; J trimming: 0 bases; junction bases outside the gene matches: 1. This CDR3 is 14 amino acids long. The CDR3 is CASSLGDSSYEQYF. The CDR3 DNA is TGTGCCAGCAGCTTAGGGGACAGCTCCTACGAGCAGTACTTC. The full variable domain, with the rest looked up from reference TRBV7-3 and TRBJ2-7, is GAGVSQTPSNKVTEKGKYVELRCDPISGHTALYWYRQSLGQGPEFLIYFQGTGAADDSGLPNDRFFAVRPEGSVSTLKIQRTERGDSAVYLCASSLGDSSYEQYFGPGTRLTVT.

With regard to this clone: The same CDR3 is also encoded by other DNA sequences in this sample. The rearrangement joins TRBV15 to TRBJ2-3; D not resolved. This CDR3 is built from 12 residues. The germline V gene has CDR1 LNHNV and CDR2 YYDKDF (reference sequence). Trimming removed 0 bases from V and 3 bases from J, with 1 base in between. The CDR3 DNA sequence: TGTGCCACCAGCAGAGATACAGATACGCAGTATTTT. It specifies CATSRDTDTQYF. Complete variable domain (other parts from reference TRBV15 and TRBJ2-3): DAMVIQNPRYQVTQFGKPVTLSCSQTLNHNVMYWYQQKSSQAPKLLFHYYDKDFNNEADTPDNFQSRRPNTSFCFLDIRSPGLGDTAMYLCATSRDTDTQYFGPGTRLTVL.

The chain recombines TRBV21-1 with TRBJ2-7; TRBD1, as called in the table, went unchecked against the DNA. TRBV21-1 is a pseudogene. The CDR3 runs to 13 residues. For the CDR3, the DNA is TGTGTTCACCGGGACAGGGTCCCCTACGAGCAGTACTTC. Translation: CVHRDRVPYEQYF.

The chain joins TRBV6-5 to TRBJ1-3, with D hard to call. The CDR3 sequence is 13 residues long. Trimming cost V 10 bases and J 0 bases, with 10 bases left between them. From germline, CDR1 is MNHEY and CDR2 SVGAGI. CDR3 residues: CATAWSSGNTIYF. The CDR3 DNA follows: TGTGCCACCGCGTGGTCCTCTGGAAACACCATATATTTT.

The chain recombines TRBV29-1 with TRBJ2-3; D ambiguous. V was clipped by 4 bases and J by 5 bases, with 10 bases between them. The CDR3 sequence is 12 residues long. Germline CDR1 is SQVTM and CDR2 is ANQGSEA. The CDR3 reads CSVVRRQDTQYF. The CDR3 DNA reads as TGCAGCGTTGTTCGGAGACAAGATACGCAGTATTTT.

The chain recombines TRBV14 with TRBJ1-2; no clear D. Germline assignment: CDR1 SGHDN and CDR2 FVKESK. V was trimmed by 4 bases and J by 7 bases, leaving 16 bases between them. The CDR3 is 14 amino acids. The CDR3 DNA reads as TGTGCCAGCAGCCTATCGTACAGTACTGGTGGCTACACCTTC. It yields the protein CASSLSYSTGGYTF.

V gene TRBV5-6 combines with J gene TRBJ1-1, with D unresolved. This CDR3 has 14 residues. Germline V gene sequence: CDR1 SGHDT, CDR2 YYEEEE. The V and J ends lost 2 bases and 9 bases respectively, with 17 bases between them. CDR3 in DNA: TGTGCCAGCAGCTTAGACGGATTAATTGGTAAAGCTTTCTTT. This translates into CASSLDGLIGKAFF.

The chain links TRBV2 to TRBJ1-1; D is possibly TRBD1 (5 bases). The CDR3 sequence is 13 residues long. Per germline, CDR1 SNHLY and CDR2 FYNNEI. The V gene lost 4 bases and the J gene lost 4 bases, with 10 bases spanning the gap. CDR3 amino acids: CASSAQGPTEAFF. The DNA of the CDR3 is TGTGCCAGCAGTGCCCAGGGACCCACTGAAGCTTTCTTT.

This rearrangement joins TRBV27 to TRBJ1-4; perhaps TRBD1 as D (6 bases). Germline-derived CDR1 and CDR2 are MNHEY and SMNVEV (reference sequence). The length of the CDR3 is 16 residues. Between the trimmed V and J ends, which lost 10 bases and 4 bases, there was a span of 22 bases. The CDR3 spells CATMVGAGLHNEKLFF. DNA for the CDR3: TGTGCCACCATGGTGGGGGCGGGACTTCATAATGAAAAACTGTTTTTT.

This clone has more than one count but fewer than ten. This chain links TRBV19 with TRBJ1-1, with a possible D match to TRBD1 (5 bases). Trimming removed 3 bases at V and 1 base at J, with 6 bases between. The CDR3 loop spans 13 amino acids. CDR1 is LNHDA and CDR2 is SQIVND in the germline V gene (reference sequence). The CDR3 is CASSIGQNTEAFF. The CDR3 DNA sequence: TGTGCCAGTAGTATCGGACAGAACACTGAAGCTTTCTTT.

The genes are TRBV6-9 and TRBJ2-7; D unresolved. Germline CDR1 MNHGY, CDR2 SVAAGI. The CDR3 spans 15 residues. V dropped 8 bases and J dropped 5 bases, with 22 bases sitting between them. CDR3 region: CASSFLSGHGHEQYF. CDR3 in DNA: TGTGCCAGCTCCTTTTTATCCGGCCACGGCCACGAGCAGTACTTC.